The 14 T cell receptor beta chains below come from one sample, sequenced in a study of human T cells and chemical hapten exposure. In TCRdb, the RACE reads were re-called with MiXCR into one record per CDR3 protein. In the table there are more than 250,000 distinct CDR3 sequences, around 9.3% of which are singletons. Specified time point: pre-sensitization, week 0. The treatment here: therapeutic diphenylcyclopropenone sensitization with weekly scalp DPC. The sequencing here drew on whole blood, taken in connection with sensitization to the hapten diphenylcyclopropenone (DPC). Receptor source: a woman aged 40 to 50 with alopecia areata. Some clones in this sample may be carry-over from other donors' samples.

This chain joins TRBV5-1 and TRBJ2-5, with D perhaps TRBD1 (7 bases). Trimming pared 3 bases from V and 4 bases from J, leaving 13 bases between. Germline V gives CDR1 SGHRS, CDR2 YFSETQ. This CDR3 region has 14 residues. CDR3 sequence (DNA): TGCGCCAGCAGCTGGAGGGACAGTGGAGAGACCCAGTACTTC. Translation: CASSWRDSGETQYF.

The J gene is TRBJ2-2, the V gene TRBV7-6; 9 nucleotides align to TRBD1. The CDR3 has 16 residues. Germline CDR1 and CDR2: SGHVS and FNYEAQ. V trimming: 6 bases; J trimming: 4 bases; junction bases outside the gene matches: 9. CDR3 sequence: CASSLGQGRSTGELFF. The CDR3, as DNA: TGTGCCAGCAGTCTTGGACAGGGGCGGAGCACCGGGGAGCTGTTTTTT.

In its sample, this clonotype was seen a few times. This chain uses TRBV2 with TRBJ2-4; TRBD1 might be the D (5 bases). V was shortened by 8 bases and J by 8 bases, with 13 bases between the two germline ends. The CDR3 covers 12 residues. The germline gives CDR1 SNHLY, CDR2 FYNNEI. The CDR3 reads CASLDLGDIQYF. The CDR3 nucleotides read TGTGCCAGCCTGGACCTAGGGGACATTCAGTACTTC.

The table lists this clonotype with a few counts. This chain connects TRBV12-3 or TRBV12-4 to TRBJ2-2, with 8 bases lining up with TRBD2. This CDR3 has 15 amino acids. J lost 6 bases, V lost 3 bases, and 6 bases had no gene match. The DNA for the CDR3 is TGTGCCAGCAGTTTGTTCAGCGGGAGTCCCGGGGAGCTGTTTTTT. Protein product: CASSLFSGSPGELFF.

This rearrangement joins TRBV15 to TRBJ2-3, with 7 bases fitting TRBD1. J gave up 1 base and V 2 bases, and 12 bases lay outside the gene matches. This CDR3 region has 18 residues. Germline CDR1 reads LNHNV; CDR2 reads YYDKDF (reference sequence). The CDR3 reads CATSRTSQTGVGTDTQYF. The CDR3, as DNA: TGTGCCACCAGCAGAACCTCTCAAACAGGGGTGGGCACAGATACGCAGTATTTT.

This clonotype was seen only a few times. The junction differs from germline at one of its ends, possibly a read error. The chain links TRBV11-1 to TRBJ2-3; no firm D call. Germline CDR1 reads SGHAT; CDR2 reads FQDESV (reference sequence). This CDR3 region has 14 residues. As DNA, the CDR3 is TGTGCCAGCAGGTTAGGAGTGAGTACAGATACGCAGTATTTT. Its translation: CASRLGVSTDTQYF.

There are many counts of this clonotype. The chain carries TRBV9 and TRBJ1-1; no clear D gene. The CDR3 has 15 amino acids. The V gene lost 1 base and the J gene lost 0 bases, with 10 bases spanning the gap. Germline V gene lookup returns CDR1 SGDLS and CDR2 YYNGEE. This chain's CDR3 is CASSVSQSMNTEAFF. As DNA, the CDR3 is TGTGCCAGCAGCGTATCCCAGAGCATGAACACTGAAGCTTTCTTT.

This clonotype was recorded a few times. The DNA of the CDR3 is TGTGCCAGCAGTTTGGGTAATAGCGGGAACAATGAGCAGTTCTTC. This encodes CASSLGNSGNNEQFF. V usage is TRBV12-3 or TRBV12-4 and J usage is TRBJ2-1; TRBD2 aligns across 8 bases. The V gene end was trimmed by 3 bases and the J gene end by 5 bases; junction bases not matched to a gene: 6. This CDR3 comprises 15 residues.

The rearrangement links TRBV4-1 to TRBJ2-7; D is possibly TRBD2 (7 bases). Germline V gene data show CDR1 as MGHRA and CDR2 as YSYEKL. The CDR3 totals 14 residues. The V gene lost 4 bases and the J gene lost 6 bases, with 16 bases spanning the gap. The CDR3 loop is CASSPGALAPEQYF. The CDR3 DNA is TGCGCCAGCAGCCCAGGGGCACTAGCGCCCGAGCAGTACTTC.

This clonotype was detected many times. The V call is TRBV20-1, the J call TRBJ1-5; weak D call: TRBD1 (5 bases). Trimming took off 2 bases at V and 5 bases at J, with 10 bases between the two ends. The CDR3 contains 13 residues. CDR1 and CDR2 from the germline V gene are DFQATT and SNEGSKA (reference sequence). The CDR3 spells CSARRQGDQPQHF. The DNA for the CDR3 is TGCAGTGCTAGACGCCAGGGAGATCAGCCCCAGCATTTT.

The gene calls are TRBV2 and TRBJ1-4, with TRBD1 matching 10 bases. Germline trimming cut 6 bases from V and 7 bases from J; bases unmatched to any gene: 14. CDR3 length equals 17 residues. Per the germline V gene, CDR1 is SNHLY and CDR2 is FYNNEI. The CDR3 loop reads CASSHPPDRGLSEKLFF. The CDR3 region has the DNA TGTGCCAGCAGCCATCCACCTGACAGGGGGCTGAGTGAAAAACTGTTTTTT.

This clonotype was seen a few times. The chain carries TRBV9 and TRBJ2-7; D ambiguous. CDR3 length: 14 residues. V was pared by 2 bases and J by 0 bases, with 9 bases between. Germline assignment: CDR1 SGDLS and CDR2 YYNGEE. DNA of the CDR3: TGTGCCAGCAGCGTCGTTGGTAACTCCTACGAGCAGTACTTC. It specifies CASSVVGNSYEQYF.

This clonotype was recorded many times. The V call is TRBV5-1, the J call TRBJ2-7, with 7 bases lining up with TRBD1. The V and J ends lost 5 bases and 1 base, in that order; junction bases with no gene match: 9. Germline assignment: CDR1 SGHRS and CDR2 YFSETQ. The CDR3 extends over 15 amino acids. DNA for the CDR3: TGCGCCAGCAGGCGGCAGATGGACAGGTCCTACGAGCAGTACTTC. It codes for CASRRQMDRSYEQYF.

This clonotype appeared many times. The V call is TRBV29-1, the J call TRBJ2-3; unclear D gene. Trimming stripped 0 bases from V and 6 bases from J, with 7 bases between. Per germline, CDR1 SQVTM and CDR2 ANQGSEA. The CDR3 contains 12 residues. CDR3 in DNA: TGCAGCGTTGAAGAAGGAGCGGATACGCAGTATTTT. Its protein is CSVEEGADTQYF.